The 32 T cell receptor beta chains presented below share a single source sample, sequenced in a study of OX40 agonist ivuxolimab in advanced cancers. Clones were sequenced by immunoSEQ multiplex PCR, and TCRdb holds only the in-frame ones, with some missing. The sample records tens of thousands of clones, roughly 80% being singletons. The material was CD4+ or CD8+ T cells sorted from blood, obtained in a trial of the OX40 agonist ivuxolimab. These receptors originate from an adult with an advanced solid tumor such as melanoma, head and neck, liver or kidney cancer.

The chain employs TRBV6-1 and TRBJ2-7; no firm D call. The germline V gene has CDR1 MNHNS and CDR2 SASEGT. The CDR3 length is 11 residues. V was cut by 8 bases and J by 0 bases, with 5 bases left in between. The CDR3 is CASGNSYEQYF. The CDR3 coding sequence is TGTGCCAGCGGGAACTCCTACGAGCAGTACTTC.

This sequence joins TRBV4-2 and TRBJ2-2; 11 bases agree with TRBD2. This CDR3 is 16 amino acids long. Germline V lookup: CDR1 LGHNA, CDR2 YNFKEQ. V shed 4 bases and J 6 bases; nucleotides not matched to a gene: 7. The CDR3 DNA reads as TGTGCCAGCAGCCCTACTAGCGGGAGAACTCCCGGGGAGCTGTTTTTT. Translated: CASSPTSGRTPGELFF.

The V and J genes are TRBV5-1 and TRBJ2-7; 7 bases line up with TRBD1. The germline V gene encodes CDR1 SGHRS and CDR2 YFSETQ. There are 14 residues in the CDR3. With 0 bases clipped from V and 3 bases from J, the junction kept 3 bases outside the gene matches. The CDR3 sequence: CASSLVTGDYEQYF. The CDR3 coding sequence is TGCGCCAGCAGCTTGGTTACAGGGGACTACGAGCAGTACTTC.

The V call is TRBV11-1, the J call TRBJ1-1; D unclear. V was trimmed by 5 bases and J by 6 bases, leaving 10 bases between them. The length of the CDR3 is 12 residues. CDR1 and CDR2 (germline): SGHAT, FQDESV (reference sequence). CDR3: CASSGYGPEAFF. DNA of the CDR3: TGTGCCAGCAGCGGATACGGCCCTGAAGCTTTCTTT.

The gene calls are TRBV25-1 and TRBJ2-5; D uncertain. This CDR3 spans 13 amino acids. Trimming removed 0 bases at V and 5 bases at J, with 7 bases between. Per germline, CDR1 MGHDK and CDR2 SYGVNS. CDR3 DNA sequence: TGTGCCAGCAGTGAATATGTTTTCGAGACCCAGTACTTC. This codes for CASSEYVFETQYF.

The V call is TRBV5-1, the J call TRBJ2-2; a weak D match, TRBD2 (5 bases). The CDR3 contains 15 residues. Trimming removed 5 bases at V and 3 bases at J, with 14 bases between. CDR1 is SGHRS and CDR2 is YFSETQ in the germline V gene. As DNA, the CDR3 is TGCGCCAGCAGTTCCCGTAGCGCTTACACCGGGGAGCTGTTTTTT. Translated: CASSSRSAYTGELFF.

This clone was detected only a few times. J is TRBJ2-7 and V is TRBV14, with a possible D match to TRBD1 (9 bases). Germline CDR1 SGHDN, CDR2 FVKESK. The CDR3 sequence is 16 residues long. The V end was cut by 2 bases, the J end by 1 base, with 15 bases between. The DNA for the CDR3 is TGTGCCAGCAGCCAACAGCGGGGGACAGGGTCCTACGAGCAGTACTTC. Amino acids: CASSQQRGTGSYEQYF.

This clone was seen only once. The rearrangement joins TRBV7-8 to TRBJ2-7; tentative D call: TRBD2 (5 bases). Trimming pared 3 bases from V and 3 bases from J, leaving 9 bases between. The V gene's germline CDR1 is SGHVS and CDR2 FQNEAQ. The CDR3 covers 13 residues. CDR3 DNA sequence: TGTGCCAGCAGCTTGACGGGGTACTACGAGCAGTACTTC. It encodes CASSLTGYYEQYF.

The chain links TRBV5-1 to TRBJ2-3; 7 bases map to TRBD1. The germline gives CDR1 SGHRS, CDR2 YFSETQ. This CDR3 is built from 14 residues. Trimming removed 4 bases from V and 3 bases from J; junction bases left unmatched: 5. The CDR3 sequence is CASSPQGRTDTQYF. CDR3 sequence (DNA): TGCGCCAGCAGCCCACAGGGGCGGACAGATACGCAGTATTTT.

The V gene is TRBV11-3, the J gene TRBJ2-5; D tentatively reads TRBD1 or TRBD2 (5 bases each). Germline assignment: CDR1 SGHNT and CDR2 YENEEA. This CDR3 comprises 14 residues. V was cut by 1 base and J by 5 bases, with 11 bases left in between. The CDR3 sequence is CASSLGPRDETQYF. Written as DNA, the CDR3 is TGTGCCAGCAGCTTAGGGCCCAGGGACGAGACCCAGTACTTC.

The CDR3 nucleotides are TGTGCCAGCAGTGAACAGAACGTACAAGAGACCCAGTACTTC. This encodes CASSEQNVQETQYF. V gene TRBV2 combines with J gene TRBJ2-5; D remains unclear. Per the germline V gene, CDR1 is SNHLY and CDR2 is FYNNEI. This CDR3 spans 14 amino acids. Trimming took off 2 bases at V and 2 bases at J, with 9 bases between the two ends.

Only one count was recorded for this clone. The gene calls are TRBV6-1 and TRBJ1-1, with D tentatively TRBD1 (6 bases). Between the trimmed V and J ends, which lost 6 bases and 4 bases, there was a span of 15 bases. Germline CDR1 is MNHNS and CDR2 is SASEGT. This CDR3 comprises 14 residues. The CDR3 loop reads CASSPTRQATEAFF. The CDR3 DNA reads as TGTGCCAGCAGCCCCACCCGACAGGCCACTGAAGCTTTCTTT.

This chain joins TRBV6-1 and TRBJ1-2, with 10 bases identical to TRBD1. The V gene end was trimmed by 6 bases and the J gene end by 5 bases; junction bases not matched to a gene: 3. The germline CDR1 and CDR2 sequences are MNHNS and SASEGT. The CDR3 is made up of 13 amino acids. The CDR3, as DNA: TGTGCCAGCAGCGGACAGGGGGGATATGGCTACACCTTC. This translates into CASSGQGGYGYTF.

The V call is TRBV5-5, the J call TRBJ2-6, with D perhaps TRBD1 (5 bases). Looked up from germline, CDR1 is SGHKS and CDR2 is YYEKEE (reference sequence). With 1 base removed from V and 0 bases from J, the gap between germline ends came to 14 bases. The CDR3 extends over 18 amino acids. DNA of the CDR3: TGTGCCAGCAGCTTGAGGGGTACCGGTAGCTCTGGGGCCAACGTCCTGACTTTC. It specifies CASSLRGTGSSGANVLTF.

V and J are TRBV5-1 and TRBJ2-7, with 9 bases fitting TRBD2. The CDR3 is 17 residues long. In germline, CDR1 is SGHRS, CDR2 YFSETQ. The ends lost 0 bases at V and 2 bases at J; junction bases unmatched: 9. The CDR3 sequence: CASSLVSVTSGPYEQYF. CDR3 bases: TGCGCCAGCAGCTTGGTCTCGGTTACTAGCGGGCCCTACGAGCAGTACTTC.

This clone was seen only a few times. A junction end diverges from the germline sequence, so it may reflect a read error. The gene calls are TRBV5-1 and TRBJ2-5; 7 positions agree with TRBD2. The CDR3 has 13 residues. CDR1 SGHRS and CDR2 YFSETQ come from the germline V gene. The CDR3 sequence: CASSSDASGPRHF. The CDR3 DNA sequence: TGCGCCAGCAGTTCTGATGCTAGCGGCCCTCGGCACTTC.

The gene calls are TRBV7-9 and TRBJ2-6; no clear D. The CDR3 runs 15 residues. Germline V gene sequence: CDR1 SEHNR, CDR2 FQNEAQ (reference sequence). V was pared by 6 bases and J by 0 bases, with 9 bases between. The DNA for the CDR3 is TGTGCCAGCAGATCCCTGAGCTCTGGGGCCAACGTCCTGACTTTC. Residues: CASRSLSSGANVLTF.

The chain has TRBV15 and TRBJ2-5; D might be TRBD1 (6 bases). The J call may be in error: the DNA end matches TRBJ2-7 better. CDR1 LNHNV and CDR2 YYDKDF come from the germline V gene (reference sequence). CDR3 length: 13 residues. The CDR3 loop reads CATSPGRGYEQYF. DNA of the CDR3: TGTGCCACCAGTCCAGGCAGGGGCTACGAGCAGTACTTC.

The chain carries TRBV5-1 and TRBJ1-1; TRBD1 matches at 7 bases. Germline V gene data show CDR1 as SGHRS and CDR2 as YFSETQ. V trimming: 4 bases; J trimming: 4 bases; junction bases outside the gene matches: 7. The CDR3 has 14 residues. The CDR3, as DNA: TGCGCCAGCAGCCTACGACAGGGAGGCACTGAAGCTTTCTTT. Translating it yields CASSLRQGGTEAFF.

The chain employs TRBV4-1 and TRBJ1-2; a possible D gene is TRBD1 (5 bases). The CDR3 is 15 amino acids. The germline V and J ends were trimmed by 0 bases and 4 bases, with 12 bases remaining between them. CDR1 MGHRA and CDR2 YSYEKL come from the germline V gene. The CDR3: CASSQDQGERYGYTF. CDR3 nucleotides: TGCGCCAGCAGCCAAGACCAGGGAGAACGCTATGGCTACACCTTC.

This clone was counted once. The DNA of the CDR3 is TGTGCCAGCAGCCCCCTAGCGGGGGGCTACGAGACCCAGTACTTC. This sequence encodes CASSPLAGGYETQYF. The chain has TRBV7-2 and TRBJ2-5; 11 bases are shared with TRBD2. The CDR3 loop spans 15 amino acids. The germline CDR1 and CDR2 sequences are SGHTA and FQGNSA. V lost 5 bases to trimming and J lost 5 bases; unmatched junction nucleotides: 7. Drawing the rest from reference TRBV7-2 and TRBJ2-5, the complete variable domain is GAGVSQSPSNKVTEKGKDVELRCDPISGHTALYWYRQSLGQGLEFLIYFQGNSAPDKSGLPSDRFSAERTGGSVSTLTIQRTQQEDSAVYLCASSPLAGGYETQYFGPGTRLLVL.

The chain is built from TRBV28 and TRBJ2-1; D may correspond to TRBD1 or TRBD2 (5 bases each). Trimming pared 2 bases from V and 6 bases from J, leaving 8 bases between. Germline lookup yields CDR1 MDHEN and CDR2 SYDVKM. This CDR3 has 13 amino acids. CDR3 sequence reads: CASSLAGANEQFF. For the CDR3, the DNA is TGTGCCAGCAGTTTAGCCGGGGCCAATGAGCAGTTCTTC.

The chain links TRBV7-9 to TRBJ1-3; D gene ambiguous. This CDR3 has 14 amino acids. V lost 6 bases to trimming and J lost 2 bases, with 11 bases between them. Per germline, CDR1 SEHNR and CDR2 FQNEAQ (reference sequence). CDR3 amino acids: CASSSPATGNTIYF. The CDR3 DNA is TGTGCCAGCAGTTCCCCGGCGACTGGAAACACCATATATTTT.

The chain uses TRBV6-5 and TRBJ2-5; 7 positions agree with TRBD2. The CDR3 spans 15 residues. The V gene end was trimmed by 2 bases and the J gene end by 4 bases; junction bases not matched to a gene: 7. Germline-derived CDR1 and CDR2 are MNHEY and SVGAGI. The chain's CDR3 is CASSYGGGPGETQYF. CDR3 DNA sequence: TGTGCCAGCAGTTACGGGGGAGGGCCCGGAGAGACCCAGTACTTC.

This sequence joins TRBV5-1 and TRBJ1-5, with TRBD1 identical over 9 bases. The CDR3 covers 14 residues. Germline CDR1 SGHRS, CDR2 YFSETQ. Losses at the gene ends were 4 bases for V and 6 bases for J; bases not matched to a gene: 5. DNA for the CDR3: TGCGCCAGCAGCCCCGGGACAGGGCTTCAGCCCCAGCATTTT. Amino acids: CASSPGTGLQPQHF.

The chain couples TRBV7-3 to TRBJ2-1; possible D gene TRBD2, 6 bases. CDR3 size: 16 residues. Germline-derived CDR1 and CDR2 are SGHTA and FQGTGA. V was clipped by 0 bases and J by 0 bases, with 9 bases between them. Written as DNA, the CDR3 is TGTGCCAGCAGCTTAACGGCTAGCGCCTCCTACAATGAGCAGTTCTTC. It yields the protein CASSLTASASYNEQFF.

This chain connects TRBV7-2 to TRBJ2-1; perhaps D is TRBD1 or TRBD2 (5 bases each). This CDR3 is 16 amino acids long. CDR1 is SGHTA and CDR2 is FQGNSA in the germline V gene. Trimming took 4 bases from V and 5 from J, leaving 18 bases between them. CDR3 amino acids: CASSSGASGPDNEQFF. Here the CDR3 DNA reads TGTGCCAGCAGCTCCGGGGCCTCGGGCCCAGACAATGAGCAGTTCTTC.

This CDR3 reads CASSGHGGSSYEQYF. The CDR3 DNA is TGTGCCAGCAGTGGCCACGGGGGTTCCTCCTACGAGCAGTACTTC. V gene TRBV2 combines with J gene TRBJ2-7; a weak D match, TRBD2 (6 bases). The germline V and J ends were trimmed by 4 bases and 0 bases, with 13 bases remaining between them. The CDR3 runs 15 residues. Looked up from germline, CDR1 is SNHLY and CDR2 is FYNNEI. The full variable domain, rest sourced from reference TRBV2 and TRBJ2-7, is EPEVTQTPSHQVTQMGQEVILRCVPISNHLYFYWYRQILGQKVEFLVSFYNNEISEKSEIFDDQFSVERPDGSNFTLKIRSTKLEDSAMYFCASSGHGGSSYEQYFGPGTRLTVT.

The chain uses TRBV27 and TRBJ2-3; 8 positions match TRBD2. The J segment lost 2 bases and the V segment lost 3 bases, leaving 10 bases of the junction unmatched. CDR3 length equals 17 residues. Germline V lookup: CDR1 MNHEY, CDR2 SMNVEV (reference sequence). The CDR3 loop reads CASSFGGLAASTDTQYF. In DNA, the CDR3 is TGTGCCAGCAGTTTTGGAGGACTAGCCGCCTCCACAGATACGCAGTATTTT.

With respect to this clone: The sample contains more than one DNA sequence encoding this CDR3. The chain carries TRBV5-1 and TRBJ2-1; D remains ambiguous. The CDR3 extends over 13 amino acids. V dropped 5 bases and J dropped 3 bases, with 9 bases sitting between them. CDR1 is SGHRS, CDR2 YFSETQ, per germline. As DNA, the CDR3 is TGCGCCAGCAGTTTAGGCGGCTACAATGAGCAGTTCTTC. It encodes CASSLGGYNEQFF.

CDR3 in amino acids: CASSQTSRTGGRALDYGYTF. The CDR3 region has the DNA TGCGCCAGCAGCCAAACGTCCCGAACAGGGGGCCGTGCTTTGGACTATGGCTACACCTTC. The chain has TRBV4-1 and TRBJ1-2, with TRBD1 identical over 9 bases. CDR3 length equals 20 residues. Germline CDR1 is MGHRA and CDR2 is YSYEKL. With V trimmed by 2 bases and J by 3 bases, 19 bases remained unmatched.

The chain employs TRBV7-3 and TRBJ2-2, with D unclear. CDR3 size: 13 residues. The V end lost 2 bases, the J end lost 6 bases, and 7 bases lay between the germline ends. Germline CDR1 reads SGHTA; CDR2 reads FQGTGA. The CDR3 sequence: CASSLVGSGELFF. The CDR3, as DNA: TGTGCCAGCAGCTTAGTCGGGTCCGGGGAGCTGTTTTTT.